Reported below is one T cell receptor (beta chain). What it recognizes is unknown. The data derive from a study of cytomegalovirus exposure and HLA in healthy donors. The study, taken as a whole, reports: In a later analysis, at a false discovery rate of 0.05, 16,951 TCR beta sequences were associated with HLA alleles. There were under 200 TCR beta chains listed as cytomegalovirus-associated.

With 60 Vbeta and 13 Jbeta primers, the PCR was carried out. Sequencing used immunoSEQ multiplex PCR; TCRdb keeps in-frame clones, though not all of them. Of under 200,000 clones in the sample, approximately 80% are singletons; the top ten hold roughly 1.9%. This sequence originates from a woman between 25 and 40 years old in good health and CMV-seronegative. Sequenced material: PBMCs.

This CDR3 reads CASSLVSGLETQYF. CDR3 nucleotide sequence: TGCGCCAGCAGCTTGGTTTCGGGGTTGGAGACCCAGTACTTC. The chain has TRBV5-1 and TRBJ2-5; tentatively, D is TRBD2 (5 bases). Trimming shortened V by 0 bases and J by 5 bases, and 11 bases separated the two germline ends. In germline, CDR1 is SGHRS, CDR2 YFSETQ. This CDR3 contains 14 residues.